Listed here are 16 T cell receptor beta chains from one sample, sequenced in a study of CD8+ T cells in alopecia areata. As to treatment: oral pan-JAK inhibitor, 5-10 mg twice daily. TCR sequencing used cDNA made by reverse transcription of extracted RNA. The table came from immunoSEQ multiplex PCR; TCRdb's copy has only in-frame clones and leaves some out. Of 160,000 or so clones in the sample, roughly 65% were seen once. The sample consisted of CD4+ T cells sorted from blood, taken at week 4, from a patient treated with tofacitinib. These receptors were obtained from a human donor with alopecia areata.

This chain joins TRBV14 and TRBJ2-5; D tentatively fits TRBD1 or TRBD2 (5 bases each). V dropped 4 bases and J dropped 4 bases, with 10 bases sitting between them. There are 13 residues in the CDR3. Germline-derived CDR1 and CDR2 are SGHDN and FVKESK. The CDR3 DNA reads TGTGCCAGCAGCCGGGGACCGCGAGAGACCCAGTACTTC. This encodes CASSRGPRETQYF.

The J gene is TRBJ1-6, the V gene TRBV27; unclear D gene. Germline CDR1 reads MNHEY; CDR2 reads SMNVEV (reference sequence). This CDR3 is 16 amino acids long. The ends were cut back, 2 bases at V and 5 bases at J, with 13 bases in the middle. CDR3 DNA: TGTGCCAGCAGTTTAGTATGGCAGTCCAATAATTCACCCCTCCACTTT. It encodes CASSLVWQSNNSPLHF.

This clone was recorded only once. J is TRBJ2-5 and V is TRBV7-2, with 8 bases aligning to TRBD1. Germline loops: CDR1 SGHTA, CDR2 FQGNSA. V dropped 4 bases and J dropped 4; count of bases not matched to a gene: 5. The CDR3 loop spans 14 amino acids. The CDR3 DNA reads TGTGCCAGCAGCTCCGGGACAGGTCGAGAGACCCAGTACTTC. Its protein product is CASSSGTGRETQYF. The full variable domain, rest sourced from reference TRBV7-2 and TRBJ2-5, is GAGVSQSPSNKVTEKGKDVELRCDPISGHTALYWYRQSLGQGLEFLIYFQGNSAPDKSGLPSDRFSAERTGGSVSTLTIQRTQQEDSAVYLCASSSGTGRETQYFGPGTRLLVL.

The rearrangement links TRBV7-2 to TRBJ1-2; 8 bases are shared with TRBD1. Germline V CDR1 and CDR2: SGHTA, FQGNSA. The CDR3 runs 14 residues. The trim removed 5 bases at V and 4 bases at J, leaving 6 bases unmatched. The CDR3 protein is CASSPPGQGYGYTF. CDR3 nucleotide sequence: TGTGCCAGCAGCCCTCCCGGACAGGGCTATGGCTACACCTTC.

Only a few counts were recorded for this clone. The chain joins TRBV7-8 to TRBJ2-1, with 7 nucleotides matching TRBD2. The junction had 6 bases not matched to a gene; V was cut back by 5 bases and J by 2 bases. The germline gives CDR1 SGHVS, CDR2 FQNEAQ. This CDR3 spans 15 amino acids. DNA for the CDR3: TGTGCCAGCAGCAAAGAAGCGGGACCCTACAATGAGCAGTTCTTC. It yields the protein CASSKEAGPYNEQFF.

The rearrangement links TRBV29-1 to TRBJ2-2; D remains ambiguous. This CDR3 contains 14 residues. The germline V gene encodes CDR1 SQVTM and CDR2 ANQGSEA. The V gene lost 6 bases and the J gene lost 1 base, with 12 bases spanning the gap. The CDR3 DNA reads TGCAGCGTAGGTCCTTACATGAACACCGGGGAGCTGTTTTTT. This sequence encodes CSVGPYMNTGELFF.

This rearrangement joins TRBV15 to TRBJ2-3, with 15 bases fitting TRBD2. Germline CDR1 LNHNV, CDR2 YYDKDF (reference sequence). V shed 0 bases and J 5 bases; nucleotides not matched to a gene: 9. The CDR3 extends over 19 amino acids. The CDR3 nucleotides read TGTGCCACCAGCAGAGATCCTCCGGGACTAGCGGGGGGCCAAGATACGCAGTATTTT. Protein sequence: CATSRDPPGLAGGQDTQYF.

This rearrangement joins TRBV28 to TRBJ2-1; D is perhaps TRBD1 or TRBD2 (6 bases each). Looked up from germline, CDR1 is MDHEN and CDR2 is SYDVKM. The CDR3 extends over 14 amino acids. V was cut by 4 bases and J by 7 bases, with 14 bases left in between. This chain's CDR3 is CASSSGGSDNEQFF. CDR3 bases: TGTGCCAGCAGTTCCGGGGGCTCTGATAATGAGCAGTTCTTC.

CDR3 sequence: CASSQWVQANSPLHF. CDR3 nucleotides: TGTGCCAGCAGTCAGTGGGTACAGGCAAATTCACCCCTCCACTTT. This chain connects TRBV2 to TRBJ1-6; the D gene is possibly TRBD1 (5 bases). Looked up from germline, CDR1 is SNHLY and CDR2 is FYNNEI. The CDR3 runs to 15 residues. V was cut by 5 bases and J by 7 bases, with 15 bases left in between.

The chain links TRBV29-1 to TRBJ2-3; D is possibly TRBD1 or TRBD2 (5 bases each). The CDR3 extends over 11 amino acids. Germline assignment: CDR1 SQVTM and CDR2 ANQGSEA. Deletions cut 7 bases from V and 0 bases from J, with 5 bases between. CDR3 DNA sequence: TGCAGCGGGGGGAGCACAGATACGCAGTATTTT. It yields the protein CSGGSTDTQYF.

The chain recombines TRBV7-9 with TRBJ1-5; D uncertain. Looked up from germline, CDR1 is SEHNR and CDR2 is FQNEAQ (reference sequence). The CDR3 is made up of 13 amino acids. The V end lost 6 bases, the J end lost 6 bases, and 12 bases lay between the germline ends. The CDR3 nucleotides read TGTGCCAGCAGTGACAAAAGCGGTCAGCCCCAGCATTTT. Amino acids: CASSDKSGQPQHF.

The rearrangement uses TRBV7-2 and TRBJ2-7; D uncertain. This CDR3 is 12 amino acids long. Germline V gene sequence: CDR1 SGHTA, CDR2 FQGNSA. V shed 4 bases and J shed 2 bases, with 6 bases lying between them. The CDR3 DNA sequence: TGTGCCAGCAGCTCCTCACCCTACGAGCAGTACTTC. This translates into CASSSSPYEQYF.

This sequence joins TRBV29-1 and TRBJ2-1; D possibly matches TRBD1 or TRBD2 (5 bases each). The germline V gene encodes CDR1 SQVTM and CDR2 ANQGSEA. This CDR3 spans 15 amino acids. V lost 4 bases, J lost 5 bases, and 18 bases lay in between. CDR3: CSVVRGHGSNNEQFF. In DNA, the CDR3 is TGCAGCGTTGTCCGGGGCCACGGATCAAACAATGAGCAGTTCTTC.

In this sample, this clone turned up a few times. The V gene is TRBV5-4, the J gene TRBJ1-3, with D perhaps matching TRBD1 (5 bases). The CDR3 contains 13 residues. Germline V CDR1 and CDR2: SGHNT, YYREEE (reference sequence). The V gene lost 0 bases and the J gene lost 4 bases, with 5 bases spanning the gap. CDR3 in amino acids: CASSLDRGNTIYF. The CDR3 coding sequence is TGTGCCAGCAGCTTGGACAGGGGAAACACCATATATTTT.

The genes are TRBV7-2 and TRBJ2-5; D uncertain. The CDR3 spans 13 residues. In germline, CDR1 is SGHTA, CDR2 FQGNSA. Trimming removed 2 bases at V and 5 bases at J, with 9 bases between. The CDR3 spells CASSLSSRETQYF. As DNA, the CDR3 is TGTGCCAGCAGCTTATCTAGTCGGGAGACCCAGTACTTC.

V is TRBV29-1 and J is TRBJ1-2, with D possibly TRBD1 on 5 matching bases. This CDR3 comprises 13 residues. Between the trimmed V and J ends, which lost 6 bases and 2 bases, there was a span of 13 bases. In germline, CDR1 is SQVTM, CDR2 ANQGSEA. The chain's CDR3 is CSVTQQENYGYTF. In DNA form, the CDR3 reads TGCAGCGTCACCCAACAGGAAAACTATGGCTACACCTTC.